One sample yielded the 29 T cell receptor beta chains listed below, sequenced in a study of blood T cell repertoires in COVID-19. The data were produced by immunoSEQ multiplex PCR, yet TCRdb's version contains in-frame clones alone and is incomplete. The sample shows 26,000 or so clones, 85% to 90% of them seen only once. The sample was peripheral blood. The receptors originated from a human donor in a cohort sampled during active COVID-19.

The chain joins TRBV6-5 to TRBJ1-1, with 7 bases fitting TRBD1. Germline V gene lookup returns CDR1 MNHEY and CDR2 SVGAGI. Unmatched junction bases numbered 5, after V lost 0 bases and J lost 4 bases. The CDR3 is 15 residues long. This CDR3 is CASSYSRQGGTEAFF. CDR3 in DNA: TGTGCCAGCAGTTACTCGAGACAGGGAGGCACTGAAGCTTTCTTT.

The V gene is TRBV6-5, the J gene TRBJ1-1; 8 bases agree with TRBD1. The germline V gene encodes CDR1 MNHEY and CDR2 SVGAGI. This CDR3 has 15 residues. The junction had 9 bases not matched to a gene; V was cut back by 2 bases and J by 7 bases. The CDR3 DNA reads as TGTGCCAGCAGTTACGGCGCCAGGGGGCGAGGTGAAGCTTTCTTT. This codes for CASSYGARGRGEAFF.

CDR3 in amino acids: CSVGPYEQYF. In nucleotides, the CDR3 is TGCAGCGTTGGGCCCTACGAGCAGTACTTC. The chain has TRBV29-1 and TRBJ2-7; no firm D call. Trimming took off 4 bases at V and 2 bases at J, with 3 bases between the two ends. The CDR3 covers 10 residues. Per the germline V gene, CDR1 is SQVTM and CDR2 is ANQGSEA.

V is TRBV5-6 and J is TRBJ2-7; TRBD2 aligns across 9 bases. The germline V gene encodes CDR1 SGHDT and CDR2 YYEEEE. V was pared by 1 base and J by 0 bases, with 8 bases of the junction left unmatched. The CDR3 extends over 17 amino acids. CDR3: CASSLSGRSSFSYEQYF. The DNA of the CDR3 is TGTGCCAGCAGCTTGAGCGGGAGGAGTTCCTTCTCCTACGAGCAGTACTTC.

This rearrangement joins TRBV7-2 to TRBJ2-7, with 13 bases matching TRBD2. V lost 4 bases, J lost 2 bases, and 5 bases stayed unmatched. CDR1 and CDR2 (germline): SGHTA, FQGNSA. The CDR3 is 16 residues long. The CDR3 loop is CASSSQTSGGTYEQYF. CDR3 nucleotides: TGTGCCAGCAGCTCCCAGACTAGCGGGGGGACCTACGAGCAGTACTTC.

The chain employs TRBV12-3 or TRBV12-4 and TRBJ2-4; TRBD1 agrees at 8 bases. The length of the CDR3 is 13 residues. Germline trimming cut 1 base from V and 8 bases from J; bases unmatched to any gene: 1. The chain's CDR3 is CASSLGQGYIQYF. CDR3 nucleotides: TGTGCCAGCAGTTTAGGACAGGGGTACATTCAGTACTTC.

Concerning this clone itself: At one end the junction does not follow the germline gene, possibly because of a read error. CDR3 DNA sequence: TGCGGGGGGGGCGAGCAGTACTTC. It is translated as CGGGEQYF. The chain couples TRBV28 to TRBJ2-7, with 8 bases that match TRBD2. The germline CDR1 and CDR2 sequences are MDHEN and SYDVKM. The CDR3 loop spans 8 amino acids.

The chain carries TRBV19 and TRBJ1-2; TRBD1 is a possible D gene (5 bases). The CDR3 contains 13 residues. Trimming cost V 3 bases and J 6 bases, with 11 bases left between them. From germline, CDR1 is LNHDA and CDR2 SQIVND (reference sequence). CDR3 in amino acids: CASSITGTHGYTF. The DNA for the CDR3 is TGTGCCAGTAGTATCACAGGTACCCATGGCTACACCTTC.

The chain carries TRBV7-2 and TRBJ2-5; D is unresolved. In germline, CDR1 is SGHTA, CDR2 FQGNSA. The CDR3 consists of 14 residues. The ends were cut back, 1 base at V and 9 bases at J, with 15 bases in the middle. The DNA of the CDR3 is TGTGCCAGCAGCTTAGGGTTAGACTCGGCGCCCCAGTACTTC. Translation gives CASSLGLDSAPQYF.

The gene calls are TRBV5-4 and TRBJ2-2; 11 positions match TRBD2. This CDR3 has 16 amino acids. The V gene end was trimmed by 1 base and the J gene end by 4 bases; junction bases not matched to a gene: 3. In germline, CDR1 is SGHNT, CDR2 YYREEE (reference sequence). Written as DNA, the CDR3 is TGTGCCAGCAGCTTGCCTGGACTAGCGGGCACCGGGGAGCTGTTTTTT. It specifies CASSLPGLAGTGELFF.

The chain uses TRBV6-5 and TRBJ1-1, with D possibly being TRBD1 (6 bases). V lost 5 bases and J 1 base, leaving 8 bases between the germline ends. The CDR3 extends over 13 amino acids. Germline CDR1 is MNHEY and CDR2 is SVGAGI. CDR3 nucleotides: TGTGCCAGCAGTCCGACAGGGAACACTGAAGCTTTCTTT. Encoded protein: CASSPTGNTEAFF.

V gene TRBV27 combines with J gene TRBJ2-5; 10 bases are a match to TRBD2. CDR1 and CDR2 from the germline V gene are MNHEY and SMNVEV (reference sequence). Trimming removed 4 bases from V and 7 bases from J; junction bases left unmatched: 12. The CDR3 contains 16 residues. The CDR3 nucleotides read TGTGCCAGCAGTTCAAATCGAGCTAGCGGGGGTTGGACCCAGTACTTC. It codes for CASSSNRASGGWTQYF.

V usage is TRBV5-4 and J usage is TRBJ2-5, with 7 positions matching TRBD2. The CDR3 loop spans 15 amino acids. In germline, CDR1 is SGHNT, CDR2 YYREEE (reference sequence). The V segment lost 1 base and the J segment 3 bases; nucleotides outside the gene matches: 6. The CDR3 loop reads CASSLSGLGKETQYF. The CDR3 nucleotides are TGTGCCAGCAGCTTGTCAGGACTAGGGAAAGAGACCCAGTACTTC.

J is TRBJ2-1 and V is TRBV10-1; TRBD2 matches at 11 bases. The CDR3 consists of 14 residues. Germline V gives CDR1 WNHNN, CDR2 SYGVQD (reference sequence). V was pared by 3 bases and J by 7 bases, with 2 bases of the junction left unmatched. CDR3 protein: CASSDGTSGNEQFF. The CDR3, as DNA: TGCGCCAGCAGTGACGGGACTAGCGGTAATGAGCAGTTCTTC.

CDR3 coding DNA: TGTGCCAGCAGCGAAAACAGGGTTTTACAGCCCCAGCATTTT. It specifies CASSENRVLQPQHF. The chain joins TRBV7-2 to TRBJ1-5, with TRBD1 as a possible D gene (6 bases). V lost 5 bases and J 7 bases, leaving 15 bases between the germline ends. This CDR3 region has 14 residues. Per the germline V gene, CDR1 is SGHTA and CDR2 is FQGNSA.

Here the CDR3 reads CAISERYTEAFF. CDR3 coding DNA: TGTGCCATCAGTGAACGGTACACTGAAGCTTTCTTT. The genes are TRBV10-3 and TRBJ1-1, with D unclear. The germline V gene encodes CDR1 ENHRY and CDR2 SYGVKD. V was pared by 3 bases and J by 3 bases, with 5 bases between. CDR3 length: 12 amino acids.

V and J are TRBV19 and TRBJ2-1; 7 nucleotides line up with TRBD2. J gave up 8 bases and V 3 bases, and 13 bases lay outside the gene matches. CDR1 is LNHDA, CDR2 SQIVND, per germline (reference sequence). CDR3 length equals 16 residues. Here the CDR3 reads CASSMGGGMRLDEQFF. Written as DNA, the CDR3 is TGTGCCAGTAGTATGGGGGGGGGTATGAGATTGGATGAGCAGTTCTTC.

This chain links TRBV7-8 with TRBJ1-6; D is undetermined. The V and J ends lost 3 bases and 7 bases respectively, with 7 bases between them. Germline V lookup: CDR1 SGHVS, CDR2 FQNEAQ. The CDR3 runs to 13 residues. The CDR3 sequence is CASSFDLNSPLHF. CDR3 in DNA: TGTGCCAGCAGCTTCGACTTGAATTCACCCCTCCACTTT.

The chain combines TRBV11-2 with TRBJ2-1; D possibly corresponds to TRBD1 (5 bases). The ends were cut back, 5 bases at V and 6 bases at J, with 14 bases in the middle. In germline, CDR1 is SGHAT, CDR2 FQNNGV. The CDR3 consists of 14 residues. In nucleotides, the CDR3 is TGTGCCAGCAGCCCCTGGGGCGTTCCCAATGAGCAGTTCTTC. Translation gives CASSPWGVPNEQFF.

The chain links TRBV3-1 (or the pseudogene TRBV3-2) to TRBJ2-7, with unresolved D. V was cut by 6 bases and J by 0 bases, with 9 bases left in between. CDR1 and CDR2 (germline): LGHDT, YNNKEL (reference sequence). CDR3 length equals 13 residues. As DNA, the CDR3 is TGTGCCAGCAGTCCGCTGAGCTCCTACGAGCAGTACTTC. Encoded protein: CASSPLSSYEQYF.

V and J are TRBV11-3 and TRBJ2-2; D may be TRBD2 (5 bases). CDR3 length equals 13 residues. Germline V CDR1 and CDR2: SGHNT, YENEEA. The V gene lost 5 bases and the J gene lost 7 bases, with 11 bases spanning the gap. The CDR3 spells CASSPGDGGELFF. In nucleotides, the CDR3 is TGTGCCAGCAGCCCCGGGGATGGCGGGGAGCTGTTTTTT.

The gene calls are TRBV4-1 and TRBJ2-1; 8 bases fit TRBD1. Germline V gene lookup returns CDR1 MGHRA and CDR2 YSYEKL. This CDR3 has 15 residues. The junction had 4 bases not matched to a gene; V was cut back by 0 bases and J by 6 bases. The CDR3 reads CASSQEGQASNEQFF. CDR3 DNA: TGCGCCAGCAGCCAAGAGGGACAGGCAAGCAATGAGCAGTTCTTC.

This clone occurred a few times. This chain joins TRBV27 and TRBJ2-6; D is possibly TRBD2 (6 bases). Trimming stripped 2 bases from V and 4 bases from J, with 9 bases between. Germline assignment: CDR1 MNHEY and CDR2 SMNVEV (reference sequence). The CDR3 totals 15 residues. CDR3 protein: CASSLGGLGANVLTF. The CDR3 nucleotides read TGTGCCAGCAGTTTAGGAGGGCTAGGGGCCAACGTCCTGACTTTC.

The chain's CDR3 is CASSLGLRNEQFF. The CDR3 DNA follows: TGCGCCAGCAGCTTGGGTCTGCGGAATGAGCAGTTCTTC. The V gene is TRBV5-1, the J gene TRBJ2-1; D gene uncertain. This CDR3 comprises 13 residues. The V end was cut by 0 bases, the J end by 7 bases, with 8 bases between. Looked up from germline, CDR1 is SGHRS and CDR2 is YFSETQ.

The genes are TRBV11-2 and TRBJ2-5, with 9 bases fitting TRBD2. Germline V gene sequence: CDR1 SGHAT, CDR2 FQNNGV. The CDR3 spans 15 residues. V gave up 5 bases and J gave up 2 bases; unmatched junction bases: 6. CDR3 protein: CASSKAGGRQETQYF. The DNA for the CDR3 is TGTGCCAGCAGCAAGGCGGGGGGGCGGCAAGAGACCCAGTACTTC. Full variable domain (remainder filled in from reference TRBV11-2 and TRBJ2-5): EAGVAQSPRYKIIEKRQSVAFWCNPISGHATLYWYQQILGQGPKLLIQFQNNGVVDDSQLPKDRFSAERLKGVDSTLKIQPAKLEDSAVYLCASSKAGGRQETQYFGPGTRLLVL.

This chain links TRBV2 with TRBJ1-3, with 8 bases lining up with TRBD1. Germline values: CDR1 SNHLY, CDR2 FYNNEI. The length of the CDR3 is 16 residues. Unmatched junction bases numbered 13, after V lost 8 bases and J lost 4 bases. Here the CDR3 DNA reads TGTGCCAGCGCCCTCCAGGGGGCCTTCGGCGGAAACACCATATATTTT. Protein product: CASALQGAFGGNTIYF.

This chain uses TRBV6-5 with TRBJ2-2; D unclear. Trimming shortened V by 0 bases and J by 7 bases, and 12 bases separated the two germline ends. Germline CDR1 reads MNHEY; CDR2 reads SVGAGI. The CDR3 is made up of 15 amino acids. CDR3: CASSYSAALGGELFF. CDR3 coding DNA: TGTGCCAGCAGTTACTCCGCGGCGCTCGGCGGGGAGCTGTTTTTT.

Only one count was recorded for this clone. The V call is TRBV4-1, the J call TRBJ2-1, with a tentative D call TRBD2 (6 bases). Deletions cut 3 bases from V and 4 bases from J, with 28 bases between. The germline V gene has CDR1 MGHRA and CDR2 YSYEKL. The CDR3 spans 20 residues. The CDR3 sequence is CASSQSLRDSNPWRYNEQFF. In nucleotides, the CDR3 is TGCGCCAGCAGCCAGTCCCTGCGGGACTCTAATCCGTGGCGTTACAATGAGCAGTTCTTC.

The chain uses TRBV19 and TRBJ1-2, with D unresolved. CDR1 LNHDA and CDR2 SQIVND come from the germline V gene (reference sequence). The CDR3 runs 14 residues. The germline V and J ends were trimmed by 8 bases and 6 bases, with 19 bases remaining between them. CDR3 nucleotides: TGTGCCAGTTTAGACACGACGATTTTTCATGGCTACACCTTC. Amino acids: CASLDTTIFHGYTF.